A single T cell receptor beta chain is shown here with its context. Its specificity is unknown. Germline CDR1 SSHAT, CDR2 FNYEAQ (reference sequence). This CDR3 region has 16 residues. Trimming cost V 1 base and J 2 bases, with 12 bases left between them. This table comes from immunoSEQ multiplex PCR, and its TCRdb copy is limited to in-frame clones, with some not included. The table includes approximately 84,000 clones, under 90% detected once. The data belong to a study of PD-1 blockade in classical Hodgkin lymphoma. Study conclusions and caveats: TCR diversity at baseline was reported to be reduced in newly diagnosed patients relative to healthy donors.

Relapse was seen in all patients after autologous stem cell transplantation, and brentuximab vedotin exposure was variable. The sample consisted of peripheral blood mononuclear cells (PBMCs), taken at baseline. The receptor was derived from a human donor with classical Hodgkin lymphoma. This chain uses TRBV7-7 with TRBJ1-5, with D unresolved. The CDR3 nucleotides read TGTGCCAGCAGCTTAGGTGCCCGGGAGGGCAATCAGCCCCAGCATTTT. It specifies CASSLGAREGNQPQHF.